The 18 T cell receptor beta chains reported below all come from one sample, sequenced in a study of blood T cell repertoires in COVID-19. Measured with immunoSEQ multiplex PCR; TCRdb has only the in-frame clones, and not every one. Among approximately 110,000 clones listed, roughly 80% were seen once. The sequencing input was peripheral blood. The receptor set was obtained from a woman between 35 and 50 years old with acute or convalescent COVID-19.

The chain couples TRBV7-9 to TRBJ2-1, with no clear D. This CDR3 is built from 9 residues. Trimming removed 5 bases from V and 11 bases from J, with 4 bases in between. CDR1 is SEHNR and CDR2 is FQNEAQ in the germline V gene (reference sequence). This CDR3 is CASSLKQFF. The CDR3 nucleotides are TGTGCCAGCAGCCTTAAGCAGTTCTTC. Drawing the rest from reference TRBV7-9 and TRBJ2-1, the complete variable domain is DTGVSQNPRHKITKRGQNVTFRCDPISEHNRLYWYRQTLGQGPEFLTYFQNEAQLEKSRLLSDRFSAERPKGSFSTLEIQRTEQGDSAMYLCASSLKQFFGPGTRLTVL.

The chain recombines TRBV19 with TRBJ2-7; no reliable D call. The CDR3 runs to 11 residues. Germline values: CDR1 LNHDA, CDR2 SQIVND (reference sequence). Deletions cut 5 bases from V and 6 bases from J, with 8 bases between. The CDR3, as DNA: TGTGCCAGTAGTCTTACTTGCGAGCAGTACTTC. It translates to CASSLTCEQYF.

J is TRBJ2-7 and V is TRBV7-9, with 7 bases aligning to TRBD1. V shed 2 bases, J shed 3 bases, and the junction held 7 bases outside the gene matches. The CDR3 is made up of 15 amino acids. CDR1 SEHNR and CDR2 FQNEAQ come from the germline V gene (reference sequence). In DNA form, the CDR3 reads TGTGCCAGCAGCTTAAGTGGGACAGCTTTCTACGAGCAGTACTTC. This encodes CASSLSGTAFYEQYF. Filled out from reference TRBV7-9 and TRBJ2-7, the complete variable domain reads DTGVSQNPRHKITKRGQNVTFRCDPISEHNRLYWYRQTLGQGPEFLTYFQNEAQLEKSRLLSDRFSAERPKGSFSTLEIQRTEQGDSAMYLCASSLSGTAFYEQYFGPGTRLTVT.

This clone was counted between two and nine times. The chain joins TRBV5-6 to TRBJ1-2, with D possibly TRBD1 on 5 matching bases. The germline V gene encodes CDR1 SGHDT and CDR2 YYEEEE. Deletions cut 7 bases from V and 4 bases from J, with 14 bases between. The CDR3 sequence is 13 residues long. CDR3 coding DNA: TGTGCCAGCGGGGCCGATTCTCCCTATGGCTACACCTTC. This codes for CASGADSPYGYTF.

The chain joins TRBV20-1 to TRBJ2-2; 7 bases fit TRBD2. Germline V gene sequence: CDR1 DFQATT, CDR2 SNEGSKA (reference sequence). This CDR3 spans 15 amino acids. Trimming took 3 bases from V and 4 from J; bases not matched to a gene: 8. DNA of the CDR3: TGCAGTGCTAGTAGGCCTAGCGGACCCACCGGGGAGCTGTTTTTT. This codes for CSASRPSGPTGELFF.

The V and J genes are TRBV27 and TRBJ1-1; D not resolved. Germline CDR1 MNHEY, CDR2 SMNVEV (reference sequence). This CDR3 contains 13 residues. Trimming removed 5 bases at V and 1 base at J, with 8 bases between. CDR3 loop: CASSGEENTEAFF. The CDR3, as DNA: TGTGCCAGCAGTGGGGAGGAGAACACTGAAGCTTTCTTT.

The CDR3, as DNA: TGTGCCTGGAGTCCCTCCGGGACAGTCCAAGAGACCCAGTACTTC. Protein product: CAWSPSGTVQETQYF. The genes are TRBV30 and TRBJ2-5; 7 positions match TRBD1. Germline CDR1 GTSNPN, CDR2 SVGIG (reference sequence). This CDR3 comprises 15 residues. The ends lost 2 bases at V and 1 base at J; junction bases unmatched: 7.

Only a few counts were recorded for this clone. J is TRBJ1-1 and V is TRBV14; D remains ambiguous. This CDR3 is 13 amino acids long. V dropped 2 bases and J dropped 2 bases, with 6 bases sitting between them. Per the germline V gene, CDR1 is SGHDN and CDR2 is FVKESK. CDR3 loop: CASSQSLNTEAFF. The CDR3 coding sequence is TGTGCCAGCAGCCAAAGCCTCAACACTGAAGCTTTCTTT.

The rearrangement joins TRBV18 to TRBJ1-4, with D perhaps matching TRBD1 (6 bases). The V and J ends lost 3 bases and 8 bases respectively, with 16 bases between them. This CDR3 has 15 residues. The V gene's germline CDR1 is KGHSH and CDR2 LQKENI. The CDR3 DNA is TGTGCCAGCTCACCCCGGGCAGGGGCCCAGGAAAAACTGTTTTTT. Residues: CASSPRAGAQEKLFF.

The V call is TRBV7-2, the J call TRBJ1-2; D is unclear. CDR3 length: 13 residues. The V end was cut by 5 bases, the J end by 4 bases, with 11 bases between. Germline-derived CDR1 and CDR2 are SGHTA and FQGNSA. CDR3 region: CASSPQSGYGYTF. Written as DNA, the CDR3 is TGTGCCAGCAGCCCCCAGAGCGGCTATGGCTACACCTTC. Full variable domain (outside the CDR3, taken from reference TRBV7-2 and TRBJ1-2): GAGVSQSPSNKVTEKGKDVELRCDPISGHTALYWYRQSLGQGLEFLIYFQGNSAPDKSGLPSDRFSAERTGGSVSTLTIQRTQQEDSAVYLCASSPQSGYGYTFGSGTRLTVV.

In its sample, this clone was seen once. The J gene is TRBJ2-7, the V gene TRBV5-8; 7 nucleotides line up with TRBD2. From germline, CDR1 is SGHTS and CDR2 YDEGEE. The J segment lost 2 bases and the V segment lost 6 bases, leaving 8 bases of the junction unmatched. There are 14 residues in the CDR3. The CDR3 loop is CASTPPGGAYEQYF. CDR3 nucleotides: TGTGCCAGCACCCCCCCTGGGGGGGCCTACGAGCAGTACTTC.

J is TRBJ1-2 and V is TRBV3-1 (or the pseudogene TRBV3-2); 7 positions agree with TRBD1. The CDR3 is 13 amino acids. Germline-derived CDR1 and CDR2 are LGHDT and YNNKEL (reference sequence). V shed 4 bases and J 4 bases; nucleotides not matched to a gene: 3. The chain's CDR3 is CASSLGQFYGYTF. CDR3 DNA sequence: TGTGCCAGCAGCCTGGGACAGTTCTATGGCTACACCTTC.

The chain recombines TRBV2 with TRBJ1-1, with 7 bases lining up with TRBD1. The CDR3 covers 14 residues. CDR1 is SNHLY and CDR2 is FYNNEI in the germline V gene. The ends lost 6 bases at V and 0 bases at J; junction bases unmatched: 4. The CDR3 sequence: CASRGDSLNTEAFF. DNA of the CDR3: TGTGCCAGCAGGGGGGACAGTTTGAACACTGAAGCTTTCTTT.

The chain links TRBV2 to TRBJ2-3; 9 nucleotides match TRBD2. This CDR3 is built from 16 residues. The V segment lost 5 bases and the J segment 0 bases; nucleotides outside the gene matches: 6. Germline loops: CDR1 SNHLY, CDR2 FYNNEI. CDR3 sequence: CASSRGLAKSTDTQYF. DNA of the CDR3: TGTGCCAGCAGTCGGGGACTAGCTAAGAGCACAGATACGCAGTATTTT.

V is TRBV4-1 and J is TRBJ1-6; D is unresolved. The V end lost 1 base, the J end lost 7 bases, and 8 bases lay between the germline ends. Looked up from germline, CDR1 is MGHRA and CDR2 is YSYEKL. CDR3 length: 14 residues. In DNA form, the CDR3 reads TGCGCCAGCAGCCAAGGGGCCCGGAATTCACCCCTCCACTTT. Residues: CASSQGARNSPLHF.

V usage is TRBV5-1 and J usage is TRBJ2-3; TRBD2 aligns across 10 bases. The CDR3 extends over 15 amino acids. The V gene's germline CDR1 is SGHRS and CDR2 YFSETQ. Trimming took 0 bases from V and 7 from J; bases not matched to a gene: 5. Here the CDR3 reads CASSLGSGGANTQYF. The CDR3 bases are TGCGCCAGCAGCTTGGGGAGCGGGGGGGCGAATACGCAGTATTTT.

This chain connects TRBV6-6 to TRBJ1-2, with 8 bases aligning to TRBD1. Per the germline V gene, CDR1 is MNHNY and CDR2 is SVGAGI (reference sequence). V lost 7 bases to trimming and J lost 1 base; unmatched junction nucleotides: 11. CDR3 length equals 16 residues. The CDR3 DNA is TGTGCCAGCAAAAGAGGGCGACAGGGGCATAACTATGGCTACACCTTC. Protein: CASKRGRQGHNYGYTF.

V gene TRBV19 combines with J gene TRBJ1-4, with D hard to call. Trimming shortened V by 3 bases and J by 0 bases, and 11 bases separated the two germline ends. Germline-derived CDR1 and CDR2 are LNHDA and SQIVND (reference sequence). The CDR3 totals 16 residues. This chain's CDR3 is CASSIQLAPTNEKLFF. The CDR3 bases are TGTGCCAGTAGTATTCAATTGGCACCAACTAATGAAAAACTGTTTTTT.